In this sample, the clone carrying this T cell receptor beta chain turned up once. Its specificity is unknown. The sample originates from a study of chemoradiotherapy in HPV16-positive cancers. Background on the study: Functional T-cell assays on two HPV16-positive patients' cells defined candidate HPV-specific clones and common TCR motifs. Study results and limitations: HPV-specific T cells were functionally defined from only two HPV16-positive patients. For HPV16-positive patients, expanding HPV-responsive T cells associated with longer recurrence-free survival.

CDR1 and CDR2 (germline): LGHNA, YNFKEQ. The CDR3 is made up of 16 amino acids. Trimming shortened V by 0 bases and J by 1 base, and 10 bases separated the two germline ends. Generated by immunoSEQ multiplex PCR, the TCRdb table keeps only in-frame clones and is missing some. The table records around 16,000 clones, 60% to 80% of them present only once. The receptor comes from a human donor with HPV-associated anogenital cancer. This chain uses TRBV4-2 with TRBJ1-3; D not certain. Sample acquisition took place from a patient who underwent chemoradiotherapy. CDR3 DNA sequence: TGTGCCAGCAGCCAAGACTCTAGGGTATCTGGAAACACCATATATTTT. Its protein is CASSQDSRVSGNTIYF.